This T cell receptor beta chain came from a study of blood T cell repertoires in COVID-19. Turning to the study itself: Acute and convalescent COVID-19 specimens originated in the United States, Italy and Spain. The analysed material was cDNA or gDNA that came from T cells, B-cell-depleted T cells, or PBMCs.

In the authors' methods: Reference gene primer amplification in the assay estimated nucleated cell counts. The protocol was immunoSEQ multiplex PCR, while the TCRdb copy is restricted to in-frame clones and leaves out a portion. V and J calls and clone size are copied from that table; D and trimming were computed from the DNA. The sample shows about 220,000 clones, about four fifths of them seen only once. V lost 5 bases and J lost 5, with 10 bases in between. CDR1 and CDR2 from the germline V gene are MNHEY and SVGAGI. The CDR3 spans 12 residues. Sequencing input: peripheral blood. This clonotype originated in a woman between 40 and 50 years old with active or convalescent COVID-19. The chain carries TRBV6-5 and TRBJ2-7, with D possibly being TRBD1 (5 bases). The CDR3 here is CASSNLGDEQYF. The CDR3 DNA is TGTGCCAGCAGTAATCTAGGGGACGAGCAGTACTTC.